Sequencing of this TCR beta chain was carried out in a study of cytomegalovirus exposure and HLA in healthy donors. Primers for the PCR totalled 60 Vbeta and 13 Jbeta. TCRdb's copy holds only in-frame clones and misses some; the assay was immunoSEQ multiplex PCR. This sample yields about 82,000 clones, of which approximately 64% are seen a single time; 20% to 25% belongs to the top ten. After removal of 3 bases from V and 0 bases from J, the junction contained 5 bases not matched to a gene. The CDR3 sequence is 16 residues long. Germline lookup yields CDR1 GTSNPN and CDR2 SVGIG (reference sequence). This chain connects TRBV30 to TRBJ1-6; TRBD1 matches at 7 bases. The sequenced sample consisted of PBMCs. The source is a woman aged 45 to 65 in good health and CMV-seropositive. The CDR3 here is CAWRLQGSSYNSPLHF. The CDR3 coding sequence is TGTGCCTGGAGATTACAGGGGAGCTCCTATAATTCACCCCTCCACTTT.